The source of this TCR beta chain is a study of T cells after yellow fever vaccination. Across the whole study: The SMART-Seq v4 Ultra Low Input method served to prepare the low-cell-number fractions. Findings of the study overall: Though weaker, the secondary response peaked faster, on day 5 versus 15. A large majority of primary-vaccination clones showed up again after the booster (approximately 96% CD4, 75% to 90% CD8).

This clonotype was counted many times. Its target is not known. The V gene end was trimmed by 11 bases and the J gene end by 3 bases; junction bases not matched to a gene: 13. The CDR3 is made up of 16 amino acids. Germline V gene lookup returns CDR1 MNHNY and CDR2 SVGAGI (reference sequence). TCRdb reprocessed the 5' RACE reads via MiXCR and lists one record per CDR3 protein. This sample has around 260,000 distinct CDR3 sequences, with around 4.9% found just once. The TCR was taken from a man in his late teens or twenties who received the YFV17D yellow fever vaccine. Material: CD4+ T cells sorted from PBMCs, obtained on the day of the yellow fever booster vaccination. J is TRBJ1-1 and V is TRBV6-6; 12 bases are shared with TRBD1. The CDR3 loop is CAAKPGQGASHTEAFF. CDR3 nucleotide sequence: TGTGCCGCGAAGCCGGGACAGGGGGCGTCTCACACTGAAGCTTTCTTT.